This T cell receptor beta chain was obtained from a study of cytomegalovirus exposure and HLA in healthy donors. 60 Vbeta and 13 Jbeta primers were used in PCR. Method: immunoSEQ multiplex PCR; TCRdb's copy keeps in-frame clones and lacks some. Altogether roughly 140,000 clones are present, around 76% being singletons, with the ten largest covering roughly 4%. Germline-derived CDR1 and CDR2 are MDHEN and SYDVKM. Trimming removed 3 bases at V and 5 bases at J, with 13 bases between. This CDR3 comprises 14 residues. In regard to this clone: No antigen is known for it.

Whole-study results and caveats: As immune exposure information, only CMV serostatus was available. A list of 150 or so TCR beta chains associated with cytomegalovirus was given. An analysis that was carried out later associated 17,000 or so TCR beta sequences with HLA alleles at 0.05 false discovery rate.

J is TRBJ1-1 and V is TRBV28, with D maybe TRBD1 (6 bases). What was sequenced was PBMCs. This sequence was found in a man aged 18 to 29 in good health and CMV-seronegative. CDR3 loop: CASSFVGGFTEAFF. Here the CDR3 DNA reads TGTGCCAGCAGTTTCGTAGGGGGATTTACTGAAGCTTTCTTT.